These T cell receptor beta chains were read from a single sample in a study of T cells in Graves' hyperthyroidism and ophthalmopathy. Via MiXCR, TCRdb re-called the multiplex PCR reads, giving one row per CDR3 protein. The data show fewer than 450,000 distinct CDR3 sequences, around a sixth seen once. Sequenced material: blood. All receptors come from a man aged 18-30 years with Graves' ophthalmopathy. The CDR3 runs from the conserved cysteine through the conserved F or W. Fields, in order: clone size, V gene, J gene, CDR3 protein. Only part of the rows carry a size: once, few, many, or a class if the clone is expanded.

many	TRBV2	TRBJ2-3	CASSEGGSTDTQYF
-	TRBV11-2	TRBJ2-5	CASSLDNRGETQYF
-	TRBV9	TRBJ1-1	CASSVGLTHPEAFF
-	TRBV5-4	TRBJ2-1	CASSDLAGAPRSSYNEQFF
few	TRBV6-5	TRBJ1-2	CASSYTLDSNYGYTF
-	TRBV19	TRBJ2-1	CASSILSSNEQFF
many	TRBV2	TRBJ2-2	CASISEESGELFF
many	TRBV6-6	TRBJ1-2	CASSYSGLGLYGYTF
-	TRBV10-3	TRBJ1-2	CATGGYRGLGYGYTF
many	TRBV2	TRBJ2-7	CASSEEGAVLAYEQYF
many	TRBV6-1	TRBJ1-5	CATQGRNQPQHF
-	TRBV5-1	TRBJ2-5	CASNSGLEETQYF
-	TRBV18	TRBJ2-7	CASSPTAGTGIYEQYF
many	TRBV3-1	TRBJ2-5	CASRRLAQETQYF